The 23 T cell receptor delta chains below were found in one sample sequenced in a study of γδ T cells in repeated Plasmodium falciparum infection. Gammadelta T cells were flow-sorted from PBMC into Vgamma9/Vdelta2+ and Vdelta2-negative populations for bulk analysis. TCRdb re-analyzed the multiplex PCR reads via CATT. The sample includes 45,000 to 70,000 delta-chain clones, approximately 1.5% of them seen just once. The sequenced material came from gamma-delta T cells from blood. These receptors were obtained from a pool of human donors (malaria-infected and uninfected, not separated).

This clone was counted ten times or more. The protein TCRdb lists belongs to a much larger clone and differs from this DNA's translation at residue 10, which points to a read error; the protein shown is made from the DNA. This chain joins TRDV2 and TRDJ1, with D possibly being TRDD3 (6 bases). The germline gives CDR1 GEAIGNYY, CDR2 EKD. The CDR3 consists of 18 residues. V was pared by 0 bases and J by 0 bases, with 19 bases between. Here the CDR3 reads CACDTVRGTKLYTDKLIF. Here the CDR3 DNA reads TGTGCCTGTGACACCGTCCGGGGGACCAAATTGTACACCGATAAACTCATCTTT.

The sample holds many counts of this clone. Other nucleotide sequences in the sample specify the same CDR3. The rearrangement links TRDV3 to TRDJ1, with 8 bases identical to TRDD3. This CDR3 spans 19 amino acids. V lost 3 bases to trimming and J lost 0 bases; unmatched junction nucleotides: 21. Germline lookup yields CDR1 TVYSNPD and CDR2 GDNSRS (reference sequence). CDR3 in amino acids: CAFLLGIPFFAGNTDKLIF. DNA of the CDR3: TGTGCCTTCCTACTGGGGATACCCTTCTTCGCGGGAAACACCGATAAACTCATCTTT.

This clone has more than one count but fewer than ten. The protein held in TCRdb is that of a much larger clone and does not match this DNA's translation at residue 3, likely because of a read error; the protein shown is translated from the DNA. This chain links TRDV1 with TRDJ1; 8 bases match TRDD3. CDR1 is TSWWSYY, CDR2 QGS, per germline. The CDR3 contains 21 residues. DNA of the CDR3: TGTGCTCCTGGGGAAGGATCTAGATTTCCCTATTTACTGGGGGCCATTGATAAACTCATCTTT. Its protein product is CAPGEGSRFPYLLGAIDKLIF.

This clone was seen a few times. With a far larger clone one base away, a read error is the likely cause. Other DNA sequences in the same sample also yield this CDR3. This chain uses TRDV3 with TRDJ1; 10 positions agree with TRDD3. The trim removed 1 base at V and 4 bases at J, leaving 21 bases unmatched. The germline CDR1 and CDR2 sequences are TVYSNPD and GDNSRS (reference sequence). The CDR3 loop spans 19 amino acids. The DNA for the CDR3 is TGTGCCTTTAAGAACGCCTGGGGGATAATCCCTATCAAGGTCGATAAACTCATCTTT. Its protein product is CAFKNAWGIIPIKVDKLIF.

This clone has ten or more counts. One base separates it from a far larger clone, so it is likely a read error. The sample holds other DNA sequences that translate to the same CDR3. The V call is TRDV1, the J call TRDJ1; D is possibly TRDD2 or TRDD3 (7 bases each). The CDR3 contains 20 residues. Germline V lookup: CDR1 TSWWSYY, CDR2 QGS. The CDR3 region is CALGGSFFLLMGIVTDKLIF. Here the CDR3 DNA reads TGTGCTCTTGGGGGGTCCTTTTTCCTACTCATGGGGATAGTAACCGATAAGCTCATCTTT.

In its sample, this clone ranks as medium-sized. This specimen includes other DNA sequences encoding the same CDR3. V is TRDV1 and J is TRDJ2; D is undetermined. Germline CDR1 is TSWWSYY and CDR2 is QGS. V shed 4 bases and J shed 3 bases, with 24 bases lying between them. The CDR3 length is 19 residues. CDR3 amino acids: CALGGLRASTLTLTAQLFF. In nucleotides, the CDR3 is TGTGCTCTTGGGGGGCTACGAGCCAGCACCCTAACCCTGACAGCACAACTCTTCTTT.

This clone was detected many times. This CDR3 is also generated by other DNA sequences in the sample. This sequence joins TRAV38-2/DV8 and TRDJ1; 9 nucleotides line up with TRDD3. CDR3 length: 22 amino acids. Germline-derived CDR1 and CDR2 are TSESDYY and QEAYKQQN. V trimming: 0 bases; J trimming: 5 bases; junction bases outside the gene matches: 26. CDR3 sequence (DNA): TGTGCTTATAGGAGCGGCGTCTTTATTCCCCTACTGGGGGACCTGAAACGAGATAAACTCATCTTT. Its translation is CAYRSGVFIPLLGDLKRDKLIF.

Concerning this clone: With only one base between it and a far larger clone, this is likely a read error. The sample contains more than one DNA sequence encoding this CDR3. This rearrangement joins TRDV2 to TRDJ1, with TRDD3 matching over 8 bases. The J gene was not available in TCRdb and was assigned here by matching the DNA to germline segments. Germline lookup yields CDR1 GEAIGNYY and CDR2 EKD. J was trimmed by 0 bases and V by 2 bases; bases with no gene match: 19. The CDR3 spans 20 residues. The CDR3 protein is CACDIDRPRGDRKYTDKLIF. DNA for the CDR3: TGTGCCTGTGACATTGACCGACCTCGGGGGGATAGAAAGTACACCGATAAACTCATCTTT.

This clone turned up a few times. A far larger clone is a single base away, which makes a read error likely. The same CDR3 can be traced to other DNA sequences in this sample. The chain has TRDV1 and TRDJ1; TRDD2 agrees at 7 bases. Germline V lookup: CDR1 TSWWSYY, CDR2 QGS. CDR3 length: 21 amino acids. The CDR3 DNA reads TGTGCTCTTGGGGAACGTTTCCTACCTCACGACTTGGGTGATACCTCGGATAAACTGATCTTC. Residues: CALGERFLPHDLGDTSDKLIF.

This clone was counted at least ten times. The protein given by TCRdb reflects a much larger clone and differs at residue 12 from this DNA's translation, likely from a read error; the protein shown is the DNA's translation. J is TRDJ2 and V is TRDV1; D is perhaps TRDD2 (5 bases). Because TCRdb records no J gene, it was assigned here through a match of the DNA to germline. Germline-derived CDR1 and CDR2 are TSWWSYY and QGS. The V end was cut by 3 bases, the J end by 2 bases, with 25 bases between. This CDR3 is built from 20 residues. CDR3 residues: CALGDPRHPTRHALTAQLFF. In DNA form, the CDR3 reads TGTGCTCTTGGGGACCCCCGCCACCCTACGAGACACGCCTTGACAGCACAACTCTTCTTT.

Remarks on this clone: TCRdb's protein, taken from a much larger clone, differs from this DNA's translation at residue 10, likely owing to a read error; the protein displayed comes from the DNA. CDR3 DNA sequence: TGTGCTCTTGGGGAAACAAAACGTAGAATTGTAGACTGGGGATCCGATCCCCTTGAGTACACCGATAAACTCATCTTT. It yields the protein CALGETKRRIVDWGSDPLEYTDKLIF. The chain is built from TRDV1 and TRDJ1; TRDD3 matches at 7 bases. V dropped 2 bases and J dropped 0; count of bases not matched to a gene: 36. In germline, CDR1 is TSWWSYY, CDR2 QGS. The CDR3 has 26 amino acids.

Worth noting for this clone: A read error is likely here: a far larger clone is one base away. Other DNA sequences within the sample encode an identical CDR3. The CDR3: CALGELGWGIPSYTDKLIF. The CDR3, as DNA: TGTGCTCTCGGGGAACTAGGCTGGGGGATACCCTCATACACCGATAAACTCATCTTT. The chain combines TRDV1 with TRDJ1; 11 nucleotides line up with TRDD3. Here the J gene came from matching the DNA to germline, since TCRdb omits it. Germline CDR1 and CDR2: TSWWSYY and QGS. The CDR3 totals 19 residues.

This clone was seen many times. TCRdb pairs this DNA with a much larger clone's protein that differs at residue 6, likely a read error; the protein shown was translated from the DNA. This rearrangement joins TRDV2 to TRDJ1; D not certain. This CDR3 comprises 14 residues. CDR1 GEAIGNYY and CDR2 EKD come from the germline V gene. V was shortened by 3 bases and J by 0 bases, with 10 bases between the two germline ends. The CDR3 here is CACDSSLNTDKLIF. The CDR3 region has the DNA TGTGCCTGTGACTCCTCACTTAACACCGATAAACTCATCTTT.

A word on this clone: TCRdb's entry gives the protein of a much larger clone, which mismatches this DNA's translation at residue 5, likely from a read error; the protein reported here is translated from the DNA. The V gene is TRDV1, the J gene TRDJ1; D is ambiguous. This CDR3 region has 16 residues. V lost 4 bases, J lost 0 bases, and 15 bases lay in between. Germline loops: CDR1 TSWWSYY, CDR2 QGS. CDR3 in amino acids: CALGGLLPLYTDKLIF. CDR3 coding DNA: TGTGCTCTTGGGGGACTACTCCCCCTTTACACCGATAAACTCATCTTT.

This clone was seen many times. TCRdb's protein, taken from a much larger clone, differs from this DNA's translation at residue 5, likely owing to a read error; the protein displayed comes from the DNA. The chain recombines TRDV2 with TRDJ1, with TRDD3 identical over 7 bases. The J gene is absent in TCRdb and was assigned here via DNA matching to germline. This CDR3 spans 16 amino acids. The V gene's germline CDR1 is GEAIGNYY and CDR2 EKD. V shed 2 bases and J 0 bases; nucleotides not matched to a gene: 8. CDR3 coding DNA: TGTGCCTGTGACATGGGGTACTGGGGCCACACCGATAAACTCATCTTT. Amino acid sequence: CACDMGYWGHTDKLIF.

With respect to this clone: This likely traces to a read error, being one base from a far larger clone. The same CDR3 can be traced to other DNA sequences in this sample. The chain employs TRDV1 and TRDJ1; TRDD2 agrees at 8 bases. The CDR3 length is 25 residues. V shed 0 bases, J shed 3 bases, and the junction held 33 bases outside the gene matches. Germline assignment: CDR1 TSWWSYY and CDR2 QGS. CDR3 sequence (DNA): TGTGCTCTTGGGGAACTCGGGCCCGCTTCCTACAGCTGGGGATTCCCCTTGTTCCTAGCCGATAAACTCATCTTT. This translates into CALGELGPASYSWGFPLFLADKLIF.

The table lists this clone with many counts. TCRdb shows a much larger clone's protein in place of this DNA's translation, and the two differ at residue 11, likely through a read error; the protein shown is translated from the DNA. This sequence joins TRDV1 and TRDJ1, with D perhaps TRDD3 (6 bases). V lost 2 bases, J lost 1 base, and 23 bases lay in between. The length of the CDR3 is 19 residues. Germline V lookup: CDR1 TSWWSYY, CDR2 QGS. Here the CDR3 DNA reads TGTGCTCTTGGGGAAAGGATCACTAGGGGGACACCGCCCACCGATAAACTCATCTTT. Translated, it gives CALGERITRGTPPTDKLIF.

In the case of this clone: The TCRdb protein, from a much larger clone, departs from this DNA's translation at residues 4 and 20, likely by read error; the protein shown derives from the DNA. The genes are TRDV2 and TRDJ1; 13 bases are a match to TRDD3. Germline CDR1 and CDR2: GEAIGNYY and EKD. This CDR3 comprises 21 residues. The CDR3 DNA reads TGTGCCTGTGGCACCGTTACTGGGGGATACGCCGAGCGGAAGGACACCGATAAACTCACCTTT. As protein: CACGTVTGGYAERKDTDKLTF.

This clone was seen a few times. A read error likely explains why the TCRdb protein, taken from a much larger clone, differs from this DNA's translation at residue 5; the protein shown is translated from the DNA. The chain uses TRDV3 and TRDJ3; 7 bases fit TRDD3. Looked up from germline, CDR1 is TVYSNPD and CDR2 is GDNSRS (reference sequence). The J segment lost 0 bases and the V segment lost 1 base, leaving 33 bases of the junction unmatched. This CDR3 has 26 residues. CDR3 DNA sequence: TGTGCCTTTAATAATCTAACCCTCTTCGAGACTACTGATGTGGGGGACAGCTCCTGGGACACCCGACAGATGTTTTTC. Its translation is CAFNNLTLFETTDVGDSSWDTRQMFF.

This clone was observed a few times. TCRdb assigns this DNA the protein of a much larger clone, which departs from its translation at residue 9; this likely reflects a read error, and the protein shown comes from translating the DNA. The rearrangement uses TRDV1 and TRDJ1, with 12 bases fitting TRDD3. TCRdb does not report a J gene; here it was assigned by matching the DNA to germline references. The CDR3 runs to 24 residues. Germline lookup yields CDR1 TSWWSYY and CDR2 QGS. J gave up 4 bases and V 2 bases, and 29 bases lay outside the gene matches. CDR3: CALGEGGSGSDWGILTPCLDKLIF. In nucleotides, the CDR3 is TGTGCTCTTGGGGAAGGCGGGTCAGGTTCCGACTGGGGGATACTCACACCGTGTCTCGATAAACTCATCTTT.

In its sample, this clone was seen a few times. Since a far larger clone is one base different, this is likely a read error. Distinct nucleotide sequences in the sample also encode this CDR3. The chain joins TRDV1 to TRDJ1; 11 bases are a match to TRDD3. TCRdb records no J gene; here it was assigned by comparing the DNA to germline. The germline gives CDR1 TSWWSYY, CDR2 QGS. The CDR3 length is 22 residues. The CDR3: CALGELVTWDTWGIRDTDKLIF. DNA of the CDR3: TGTGCTCTCGGGGAACTAGTGACCTGGGACACGTGGGGGATACGCGACACCGATAAACTCATCTTT.

This clone was picked up a small number of times. Since a far larger clone is one base different, this is likely a read error. Other nucleotide sequences in the sample specify the same CDR3. The chain recombines TRDV1 with TRDJ1; 10 nucleotides align to TRDD3. The CDR3 is made up of 24 amino acids. V gave up 2 bases and J gave up 1 base; unmatched junction bases: 28. Germline V gene sequence: CDR1 TSWWSYY, CDR2 QGS. The CDR3 protein is CALGELASDTGGCRIRRGTDKLIF. DNA for the CDR3: TGTGCTCTTGGGGAATTAGCCTCCGATACTGGGGGATGCCGGATCAGGAGAGGCACCGATAAACTCATCTTT.

This clone was detected only a few times. TCRdb's protein for this DNA is that of a much larger clone and differs from the translation at residue 14, likely a read error; the protein shown is the DNA translation. The chain joins TRDV1 to TRDJ1; 8 nucleotides match TRDD3. J gave up 0 bases and V 1 base, and 22 bases lay outside the gene matches. The length of the CDR3 is 22 residues. Germline loops: CDR1 TSWWSYY, CDR2 QGS. The CDR3 sequence: CALGEPRPTQGIPIKYTDKLIF. The CDR3 DNA reads as TGTGCTCTTGGGGAACCGAGACCTACCCAGGGGATACCGATCAAGTACACCGATAAACTCATCTTT.